This TCR beta chain stems from a study of T cell responses to AZD1222 COVID-19 vaccine. Study results and limitations: Females made up more of the donors, who were largely white British, and clonal diversity may have come out too low. Along spike, vaccine-associated CD4 TCRs were found throughout, with dominance at 160-218 and 743-854.

The germline gives CDR1 GTSNPN, CDR2 SVGIG (reference sequence). The ends lost 4 bases at V and 9 bases at J; junction bases unmatched: 6. The CDR3 contains 13 residues. This table comes from immunoSEQ multiplex PCR, and its TCRdb copy is limited to in-frame clones, with some not included. The sample includes about 86,000 clones, approximately 85% of them seen just once. This clone was seen only once. Antigen: not known. This chain connects TRBV30 to TRBJ1-6; 7 nucleotides match TRBD1. Sequenced material: peripheral blood, taken on day 0 of AZD1222 vaccination. The sequence derives from an adult in good health. The CDR3, as DNA: TGTGCCTGGACTTTGACAGGGTTTTCACCCCTCCACTTT. Its translation is CAWTLTGFSPLHF.